These 9 T cell receptor beta chains originate from one sample sequenced in a study of T cells after yellow fever vaccination. TCRdb re-called the 5' RACE reads through MiXCR, storing one row per CDR3 protein. The sample holds 200,000 to 250,000 distinct CDR3 sequences, roughly 3% seen once. The material sequenced was CD4+ T cells sorted from PBMCs, taken 10 days after the yellow fever booster vaccination. The receptors stem from a young man who received the YFV17D yellow fever vaccine.

Ten or more counts support this clonotype. The chain carries TRBV5-1 and TRBJ2-1, with D perhaps matching TRBD1 (6 bases). The CDR3 is made up of 12 amino acids. Germline-derived CDR1 and CDR2 are SGHRS and YFSETQ. Between the trimmed V and J ends, which lost 4 bases and 7 bases, there was a span of 9 bases. In DNA, the CDR3 is TGCGCCAGCAGCCCCGACAGGAATGAGCAGTTCTTC. Translating gives CASSPDRNEQFF.

This clonotype was counted only a few times. The chain couples TRBV21-1 to TRBJ1-1; no DNA check was done on the table's D call, TRBD1. TRBV21-1 is reported as a pseudogene. The CDR3 covers 15 residues. This chain's CDR3 is CASTKRDRVDTEAFF. The CDR3, as DNA: TGTGCCAGCACCAAACGGGACAGGGTAGACACTGAAGCTTTCTTT.

This clonotype came up a few times. The rearrangement joins TRBV25-1 to TRBJ2-7; TRBD2 agrees at 13 bases. Germline values: CDR1 MGHDK, CDR2 SYGVNS. The CDR3 totals 16 residues. V lost 11 bases, J lost 6 bases, and 16 bases stayed unmatched. CDR3 residues: CACQGLAGILAGEQYV. The DNA for the CDR3 is TGTGCCTGTCAGGGACTAGCGGGGATCTTGGCGGGCGAGCAGTACGTC.

This chain connects TRBV6-1 to TRBJ1-2, with no clear D. The CDR3 loop spans 13 amino acids. CDR1 is MNHNS, CDR2 SASEGT, per germline. V gave up 4 bases and J gave up 1 base, with 7 bases separating them. This CDR3 is CASSVGLNYGYTF. DNA for the CDR3: TGTGCCAGCAGTGTCGGGCTTAACTATGGCTACACCTTC.

This clonotype was found a few times. The V and J genes are TRBV20-1 and TRBJ2-1; 14 nucleotides agree with TRBD2. The germline CDR1 and CDR2 sequences are DFQATT and SNEGSKA (reference sequence). The CDR3 consists of 14 residues. V was clipped by 6 bases and J by 8 bases; unmatched bases: 6. CDR3 nucleotide sequence: TGCAGTGCCGCCCCGACTAGCGGGGGGGATGAGCAGTTCTTC. This gives the protein CSAAPTSGGDEQFF.

This clonotype was detected many times. This chain connects TRBV20-1 to TRBJ2-7; D call uncertain. The germline V gene encodes CDR1 DFQATT and CDR2 SNEGSKA (reference sequence). Trimming shortened V by 3 bases and J by 3 bases, and 6 bases separated the two germline ends. CDR3 length: 11 residues. The CDR3 loop reads CSASDHYEQYF. In DNA form, the CDR3 reads TGCAGTGCTAGTGACCACTACGAGCAGTACTTC.

As DNA, the CDR3 is TGCAGCGTAGTGGACATCTCGAACACTGAAGCTTTCTTT. Protein product: CSVVDISNTEAFF. The chain is built from TRBV29-1 and TRBJ1-1, with D possibly TRBD1 on 5 matching bases. V was pared by 6 bases and J by 1 base, with 12 bases between. This CDR3 is 13 amino acids long. Germline V gene lookup returns CDR1 SQVTM and CDR2 ANQGSEA. Drawing the rest from reference TRBV29-1 and TRBJ1-1, the complete variable domain is SAVISQKPSRDICQRGTSLTIQCQVDSQVTMMFWYRQQPGQSLTLIATANQGSEATYESGFVIDKFPISRPNLTFSTLTVSNMSPEDSSIYLCSVVDISNTEAFFGQGTRLTVV.

V and J are TRBV7-2 and TRBJ2-1, with 8 bases that match TRBD1. CDR1 and CDR2 (germline): SGHTA, FQGNSA. This CDR3 has 14 amino acids. After removal of 8 bases from V and 9 bases from J, the junction contained 12 bases not matched to a gene. CDR3 protein: CASRAQGAGGEQFF. The CDR3 DNA reads TGTGCCAGCCGAGCTCAGGGGGCTGGAGGTGAGCAGTTCTTC.

A few counts support this clonotype. The chain couples TRBV20-1 to TRBJ2-7; 10 bases line up with TRBD2. Germline CDR1 DFQATT, CDR2 SNEGSKA (reference sequence). The junction had 16 bases not matched to a gene; V was cut back by 8 bases and J by 3 bases. The CDR3 sequence is 16 residues long. In nucleotides, the CDR3 is TGCAGTCTCGCTCTCCCCTCTAGCGGGGGCATCTACGAGCAGTACTTC. Amino acids: CSLALPSSGGIYEQYF.